This T cell receptor (beta chain) stems from a study of cytomegalovirus exposure and HLA in healthy donors. Study-wide findings and caveats: Cytomegalovirus-associated status was assigned to approximately 160 TCR beta chains. Specificity of a few CMV-associated chains for CMV antigens was verified in vitro.

The donors were members of the roughly 120-subject validation cohort (separate from the roughly 700-subject first cohort). The method was immunoSEQ multiplex PCR; TCRdb's version includes in-frame clones alone and lacks a portion of them. Altogether 100,000 to 150,000 clones are present, nearly 90% being singletons, with the ten largest covering about 3.5%. This CDR3 has 15 residues. V was cut by 2 bases and J by 5 bases, with 15 bases left in between. Germline-derived CDR1 and CDR2 are KGHSH and LQKENI. A note on this clone: No antigen is known for it.

V is TRBV18 and J is TRBJ1-1; D not resolved. Specimen: PBMCs. The receptor's source is a man aged 25 to 40 in good health and CMV-seronegative. The CDR3 reads CASSPERARGTEAFF. The DNA of the CDR3 is TGTGCCAGCTCACCAGAACGAGCACGTGGTACTGAAGCTTTCTTT.